One T cell receptor beta chain is described in this entry. What it recognizes is unknown. The V segment lost 8 bases and the J segment 6 bases; nucleotides outside the gene matches: 5. Germline V lookup: CDR1 MNHEY, CDR2 SVGAGI. This CDR3 is built from 13 residues. This sample is drawn from a study of T cell responses to AZD1222 COVID-19 vaccine. Study-wide results and caveats: Receipt of two AZD1222 doses was followed by a rise in Spike-specific TCR breadth and depth. Baseline seropositives among AZD1222 recipients totaled only five or six. Donors were chiefly white British, with a greater number of females, and clonal diversity was perhaps underestimated. Spike-wide vaccine-associated CD4 TCRs dominated at 160-218 and 743-854.

Clones were sequenced by immunoSEQ multiplex PCR, and TCRdb holds only the in-frame ones, with some missing. Of 110,000 to 150,000 clones in the sample, approximately 86% were seen once. This chain connects TRBV6-5 to TRBJ2-7; 12 bases are shared with TRBD2. Sample: peripheral blood, taken on day 0 of AZD1222 vaccination. The source of this sequence is an adult in good health. In DNA form, the CDR3 reads TGTGCCAGCCTGCTAGCGGGAGGGAGCGAGCAGTACTTC. Protein product: CASLLAGGSEQYF.